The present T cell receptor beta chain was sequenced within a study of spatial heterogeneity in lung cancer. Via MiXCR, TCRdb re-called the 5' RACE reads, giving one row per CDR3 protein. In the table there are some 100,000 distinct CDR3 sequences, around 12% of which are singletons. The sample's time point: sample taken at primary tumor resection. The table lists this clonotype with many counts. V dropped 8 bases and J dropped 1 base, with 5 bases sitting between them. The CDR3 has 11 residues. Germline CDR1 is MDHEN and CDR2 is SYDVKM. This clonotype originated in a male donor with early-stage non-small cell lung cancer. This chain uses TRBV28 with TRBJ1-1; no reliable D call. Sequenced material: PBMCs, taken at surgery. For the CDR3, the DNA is TGTGCCAGCGCGCGGAACACTGAAGCTTTCTTT. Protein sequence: CASARNTEAFF. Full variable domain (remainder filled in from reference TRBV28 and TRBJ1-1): DVKVTQSSRYLVKRTGEKVFLECVQDMDHENMFWYRQDPGLGLRLIYFSYDVKMKEKGDIPEGYSVSREKKERFSLILESASTNQTSMYLCASARNTEAFFGQGTRLTVV.